This T cell receptor (beta chain) derives from a study of post-analysis software for immune sequencing data. Overall study results and limits: Normalized Chao1 diversity was significantly reduced in patients versus controls. Controls showed lower frequencies than patients for 5 or 6 TRBV segments, and TRBV5-6, TRBV5-1 and TRBV20-1 were among these.

In regard to this clonotype: Antigen specificity is unknown.

TCR beta libraries were prepared from cDNA with unique molecular identifiers. A single record per CDR3 protein comes from TCRdb applying MiXCR to the PCR reads. The sample contains about 430,000 distinct CDR3 sequences, 39% of which appear only once. The germline gives CDR1 MDHEN, CDR2 SYDVKM. The V gene end was trimmed by 6 bases and the J gene end by 3 bases; junction bases not matched to a gene: 3. The CDR3 covers 15 residues. The chain recombines TRBV28 with TRBJ2-1; 12 positions agree with TRBD2. The TCR comes from a girl aged 2-10 years with multiple sclerosis. The sequencing input was blood. CDR3 sequence reads: CASRETSGSYNEQFF. CDR3 DNA sequence: TGTGCCAGCAGAGAGACTAGCGGGAGCTACAATGAGCAGTTCTTC. Supplemented by reference TRBV28 and TRBJ2-1, the full variable domain reads DVKVTQSSRYLVKRTGEKVFLECVQDMDHENMFWYRQDPGLGLRLIYFSYDVKMKEKGDIPEGYSVSREKKERFSLILESASTNQTSMYLCASRETSGSYNEQFFGPGTRLTVL.